The 6 T cell receptor beta chains given below trace back to one sample, sequenced in a study of CD8+ T cells in alopecia areata. Sequencing relied on a cDNA template that was reverse transcribed from extracted RNA. Using immunoSEQ multiplex PCR, the repertoire was profiled, and TCRdb retains in-frame clones only, with some absent. The data contain 170,000 or so clones, roughly 50% of them singletons. Regarding treatment: oral pan-JAK inhibitor, 5-10 mg twice daily. Material: CD8+ T cells sorted from blood, obtained at week 24, from a patient treated with tofacitinib. Receptor source: a human donor with alopecia areata.

This chain uses TRBV30 with TRBJ2-3; D remains unclear. V was trimmed by 5 bases and J by 4 bases, leaving 7 bases between them. Germline CDR1 GTSNPN, CDR2 SVGIG (reference sequence). The CDR3 runs to 11 residues. CDR3 nucleotides: TGTGCCTGGGGGAAGGCAGATACGCAGTATTTT. It specifies CAWGKADTQYF.

To note about this clone: The DNA is left out, because the CDR3 cannot be placed on it with certainty; the CDR3 is given as TCRdb lists it. The chain combines TRBV5-1 with TRBJ1-2; TRBD1 is the table's D call and was not checked against the DNA. The germline CDR1 and CDR2 sequences are SGHRS and YFSETQ. A total of 15 residues make up the CDR3, ends included. Here the CDR3 reads CASSPWGQGTDVFTF.

This clone was seen a few times. The rearrangement links TRBV15 to TRBJ2-1; no definite D call. The CDR3 runs 12 residues. Trimming stripped 3 bases from V and 7 bases from J, with 7 bases between. Germline assignment: CDR1 LNHNV and CDR2 YYDKDF (reference sequence). The CDR3 coding sequence is TGTGCCACCAGCAGGACCCAAAATGAGCAGTTCTTC. It codes for CATSRTQNEQFF.

The rearrangement links TRBV5-6 to TRBJ2-7; D is perhaps TRBD1 or TRBD2 (6 bases each). V dropped 5 bases and J dropped 6 bases, with 12 bases sitting between them. Germline values: CDR1 SGHDT, CDR2 YYEEEE. The CDR3 has 12 residues. The chain's CDR3 is CASREGGGEQYF. The CDR3 DNA reads as TGTGCCAGCAGAGAGGGGGGTGGCGAGCAGTACTTC.

The gene calls are TRBV5-1 and TRBJ2-1, with 8 positions matching TRBD2. Germline CDR1 SGHRS, CDR2 YFSETQ. This CDR3 spans 15 amino acids. With V trimmed by 0 bases and J by 3 bases, 2 bases remained unmatched. CDR3: CASSLAAGDYNEQFF. CDR3 coding DNA: TGCGCCAGCAGCTTGGCAGCGGGGGACTACAATGAGCAGTTCTTC.

V gene TRBV7-2 combines with J gene TRBJ1-2; D ambiguous. The CDR3 spans 14 residues. Germline CDR1 reads SGHTA; CDR2 reads FQGNSA. V was shortened by 1 base and J by 2 bases, with 8 bases between the two germline ends. The CDR3, as DNA: TGTGCCAGCAGCTTAGATCTCACCAACTATGGCTACACCTTC. Amino acid sequence: CASSLDLTNYGYTF.